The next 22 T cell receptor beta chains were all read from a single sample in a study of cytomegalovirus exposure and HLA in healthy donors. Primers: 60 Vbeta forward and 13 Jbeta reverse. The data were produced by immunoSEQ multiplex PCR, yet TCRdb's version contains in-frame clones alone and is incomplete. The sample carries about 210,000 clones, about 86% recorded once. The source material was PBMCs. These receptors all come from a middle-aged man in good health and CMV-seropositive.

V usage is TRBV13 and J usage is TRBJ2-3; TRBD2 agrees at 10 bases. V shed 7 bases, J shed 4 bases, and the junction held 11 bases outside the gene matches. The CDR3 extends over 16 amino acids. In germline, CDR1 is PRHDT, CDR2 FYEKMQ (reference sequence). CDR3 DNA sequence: TGTGCCAGCACCCCGGGACTAGCGAGCAAATCAGATACGCAGTATTTT. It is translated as CASTPGLASKSDTQYF.

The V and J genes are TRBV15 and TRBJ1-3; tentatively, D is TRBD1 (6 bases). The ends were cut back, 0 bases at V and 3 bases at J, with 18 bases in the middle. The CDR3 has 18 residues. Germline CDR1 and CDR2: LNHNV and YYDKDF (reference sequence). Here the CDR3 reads CATSRDLLGAENGNTIYF. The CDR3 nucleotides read TGTGCCACCAGCAGAGATCTACTGGGGGCAGAAAATGGAAACACCATATATTTT.

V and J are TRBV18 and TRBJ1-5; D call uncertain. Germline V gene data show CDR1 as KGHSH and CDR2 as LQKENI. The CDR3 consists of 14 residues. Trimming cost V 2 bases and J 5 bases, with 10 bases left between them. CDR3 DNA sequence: TGTGCCAGCTCACCAGGGCAGATAGATCAGCCCCAGCATTTT. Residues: CASSPGQIDQPQHF.

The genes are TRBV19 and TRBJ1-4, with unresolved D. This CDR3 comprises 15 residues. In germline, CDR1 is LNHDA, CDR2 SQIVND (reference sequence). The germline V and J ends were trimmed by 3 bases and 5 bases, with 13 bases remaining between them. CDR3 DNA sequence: TGTGCCAGTAGTATCTCGGGAGTAAGGAATGAAAAACTGTTTTTT. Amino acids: CASSISGVRNEKLFF.

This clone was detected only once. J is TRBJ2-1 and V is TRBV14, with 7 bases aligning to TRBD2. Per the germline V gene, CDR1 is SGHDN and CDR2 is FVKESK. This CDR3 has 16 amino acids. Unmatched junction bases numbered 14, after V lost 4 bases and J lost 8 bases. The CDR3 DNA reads TGTGCCAGCAGCCCCTCCCTTAAGCGGGATTTGGATGAGCAGTTCTTC. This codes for CASSPSLKRDLDEQFF.

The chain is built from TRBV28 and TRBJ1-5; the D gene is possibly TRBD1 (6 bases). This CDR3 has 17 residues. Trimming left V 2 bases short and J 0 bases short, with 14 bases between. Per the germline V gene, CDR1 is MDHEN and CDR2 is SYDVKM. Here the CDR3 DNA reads TGTGCCAGCAGTTTAGGGACAAAGGTCGGTAGCAATCAGCCCCAGCATTTT. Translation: CASSLGTKVGSNQPQHF.

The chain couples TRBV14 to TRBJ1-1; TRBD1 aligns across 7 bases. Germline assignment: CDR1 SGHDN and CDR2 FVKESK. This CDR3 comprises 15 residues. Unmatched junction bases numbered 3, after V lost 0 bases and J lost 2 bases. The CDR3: CASSQDGTANTEAFF. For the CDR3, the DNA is TGTGCCAGCAGCCAAGATGGGACAGCTAACACTGAAGCTTTCTTT.

The CDR3 region has the DNA TGTGCCAGCAGCCTCTCTAGCGTCTACGAGCAGTACTTC. It translates to CASSLSSVYEQYF. This chain connects TRBV5-5 to TRBJ2-7, with TRBD2 as a possible D gene (6 bases). Germline values: CDR1 SGHKS, CDR2 YYEKEE (reference sequence). This CDR3 region has 13 residues. The V end was cut by 4 bases, the J end by 3 bases, with 11 bases between.

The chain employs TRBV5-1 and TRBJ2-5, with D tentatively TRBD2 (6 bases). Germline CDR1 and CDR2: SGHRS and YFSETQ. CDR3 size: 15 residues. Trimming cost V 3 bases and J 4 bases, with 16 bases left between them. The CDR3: CASSWDSSGRETQYF. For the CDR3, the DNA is TGCGCCAGCAGCTGGGACTCATCCGGAAGAGAGACCCAGTACTTC.

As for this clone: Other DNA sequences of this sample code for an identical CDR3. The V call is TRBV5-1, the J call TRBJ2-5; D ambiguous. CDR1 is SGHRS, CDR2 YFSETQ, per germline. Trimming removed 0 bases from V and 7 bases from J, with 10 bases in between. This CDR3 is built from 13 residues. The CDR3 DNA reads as TGCGCCAGCAGCTTGGAAGGTAGAGGGACCCAGTACTTC. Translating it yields CASSLEGRGTQYF.

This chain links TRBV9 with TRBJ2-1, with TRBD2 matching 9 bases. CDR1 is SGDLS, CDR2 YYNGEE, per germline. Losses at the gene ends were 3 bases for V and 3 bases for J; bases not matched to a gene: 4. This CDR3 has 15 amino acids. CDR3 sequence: CASSAGLAGYNEQFF. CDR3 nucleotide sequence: TGTGCCAGCAGCGCGGGACTAGCCGGCTACAATGAGCAGTTCTTC.

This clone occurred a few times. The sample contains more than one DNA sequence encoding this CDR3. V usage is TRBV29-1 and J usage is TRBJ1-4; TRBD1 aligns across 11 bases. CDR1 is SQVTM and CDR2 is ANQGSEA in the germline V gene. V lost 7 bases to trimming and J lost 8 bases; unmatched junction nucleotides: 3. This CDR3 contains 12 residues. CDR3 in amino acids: CSGGQGGEKLFF. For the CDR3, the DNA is TGCAGCGGGGGACAGGGGGGCGAAAAACTGTTTTTT.

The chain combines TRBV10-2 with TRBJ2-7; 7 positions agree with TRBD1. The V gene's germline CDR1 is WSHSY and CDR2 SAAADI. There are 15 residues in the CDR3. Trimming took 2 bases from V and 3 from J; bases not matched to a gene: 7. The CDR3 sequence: CASSEPPTGSYEQYF. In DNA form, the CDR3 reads TGCGCCAGCAGTGAGCCCCCGACAGGGAGCTACGAGCAGTACTTC.

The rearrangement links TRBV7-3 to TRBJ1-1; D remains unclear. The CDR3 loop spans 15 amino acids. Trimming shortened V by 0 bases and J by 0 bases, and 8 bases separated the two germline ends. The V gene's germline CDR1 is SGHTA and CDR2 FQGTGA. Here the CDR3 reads CASSLTTILNTEAFF. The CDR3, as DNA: TGTGCCAGCAGCTTAACCACTATTTTGAACACTGAAGCTTTCTTT.

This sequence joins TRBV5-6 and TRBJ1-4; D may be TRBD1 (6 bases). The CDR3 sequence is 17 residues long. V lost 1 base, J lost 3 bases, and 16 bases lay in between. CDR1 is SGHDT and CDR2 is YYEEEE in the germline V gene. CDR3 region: CASSLRGGLGPNEKLFF. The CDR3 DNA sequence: TGTGCCAGCAGCTTGCGCGGGGGGCTTGGGCCTAATGAAAAACTGTTTTTT.

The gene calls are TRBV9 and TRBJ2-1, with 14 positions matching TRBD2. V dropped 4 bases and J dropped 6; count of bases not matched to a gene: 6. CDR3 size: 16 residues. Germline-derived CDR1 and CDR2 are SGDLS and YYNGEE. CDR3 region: CASSPGTSGSGNEQFF. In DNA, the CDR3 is TGTGCCAGCAGCCCAGGGACTAGCGGGAGTGGCAATGAGCAGTTCTTC.

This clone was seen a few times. CDR3 protein: CASSPDRGVGFEKLFF. The CDR3, as DNA: TGTGCCAGCAGTCCGGACAGGGGCGTAGGTTTTGAAAAACTGTTTTTT. The V call is TRBV28, the J call TRBJ1-4, with 9 bases that match TRBD1. With V trimmed by 5 bases and J by 7 bases, 11 bases remained unmatched. The CDR3 runs 16 residues. Germline V gives CDR1 MDHEN, CDR2 SYDVKM.

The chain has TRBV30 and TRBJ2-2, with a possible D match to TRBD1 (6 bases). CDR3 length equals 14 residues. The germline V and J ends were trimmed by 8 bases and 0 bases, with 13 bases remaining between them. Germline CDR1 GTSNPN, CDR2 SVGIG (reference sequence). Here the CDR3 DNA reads TGTGCCGGAAACAGGGCCCCGAACACCGGGGAGCTGTTTTTT. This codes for CAGNRAPNTGELFF.

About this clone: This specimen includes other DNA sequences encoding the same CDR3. The CDR3 loop reads CASSIQGAGNQPQHF. The CDR3 bases are TGTGCCAGTAGTATCCAGGGGGCGGGCAATCAGCCCCAGCATTTT. The chain employs TRBV19 and TRBJ1-5, with 8 bases fitting TRBD1. The CDR3 extends over 15 amino acids. Germline lookup yields CDR1 LNHDA and CDR2 SQIVND (reference sequence). V lost 3 bases and J lost 2; bases outside the gene matches: 3. The full variable domain, rest sourced from reference TRBV19 and TRBJ1-5, is DGGITQSPKYLFRKEGQNVTLSCEQNLNHDAMYWYRQDPGQGLRLIYYSQIVNDFQKGDIAEGYSVSREKKESFPLTVTSAQKNPTAFYLCASSIQGAGNQPQHFGDGTRLSIL.

CDR3 coding DNA: TGTGCCTGGACCTTAGCGGGACAAGAGACCCAGTACTTC. This encodes CAWTLAGQETQYF. The chain has TRBV30 and TRBJ2-5, with 8 bases fitting TRBD2. V gave up 4 bases and J gave up 2 bases; unmatched junction bases: 3. Germline loops: CDR1 GTSNPN, CDR2 SVGIG (reference sequence). The CDR3 covers 13 residues.

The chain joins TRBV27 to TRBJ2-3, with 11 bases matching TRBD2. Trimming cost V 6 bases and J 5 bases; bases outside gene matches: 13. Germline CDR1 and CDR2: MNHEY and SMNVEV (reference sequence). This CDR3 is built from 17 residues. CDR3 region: CASSVTSGSFLRDTQYF. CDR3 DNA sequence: TGTGCCAGCAGCGTAACTAGCGGGAGCTTCCTACGAGATACGCAGTATTTT.

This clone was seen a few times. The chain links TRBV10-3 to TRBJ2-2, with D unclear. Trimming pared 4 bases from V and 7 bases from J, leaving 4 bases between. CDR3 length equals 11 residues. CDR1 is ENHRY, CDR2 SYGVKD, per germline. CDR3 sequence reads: CAISVGGELFF. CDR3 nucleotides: TGTGCCATCAGTGTCGGCGGGGAGCTGTTTTTT.